The subject of this entry is one T cell receptor (beta chain). This entry belongs to a study of response to subunit inactivated influenza vaccine. Per germline, CDR1 SGHTA and CDR2 FQGNSA. The CDR3 spans 15 residues. V was shortened by 5 bases and J by 5 bases, with 16 bases between the two germline ends. TCRdb independently ran MiXCR on the RT-PCR reads; one entry per CDR3 protein. The data show just under 550,000 distinct CDR3 sequences, around 25% seen once. A further study also used this sample, focusing on T cells expressing NK-cell markers. That report adds: TCR beta cDNA was generated via 5'RACE template switching incorporating UMIs. Researchers got TCR beta repertoires out of sorted CD3+CD56+NKG2C+, CD3+CD56+NKG2C- and CD3+CD56-NKG2C+ T cells. An anti-gamma-delta TCR antibody was added in several experiments. It restricted sorting to alpha-beta TCR-expressing T cells. In a few donors, dominant clonotypes made up roughly 28.3-65% of CD3+CD56-NKG2C+ cells. HCMV specificity of the expanded NKG2C+ T cell clones stayed unclear.

This TCR was recovered from a man between 50 and 59 years old who received an inactivated influenza vaccine. Sequenced here: CD4+ T cells sorted from PBMCs, sampled 12 days after vaccination. The J gene is TRBJ1-5, the V gene TRBV7-2; D gene ambiguous. In nucleotides, the CDR3 is TGTGCCAGCAGCCTCCGAATCGGAGAAGATCAGCCCCAGCATTTT. This translates into CASSLRIGEDQPQHF.